This T cell receptor (beta chain) emerged from a study of blood T cell repertoires in COVID-19. Study summary: Sites across the United States, Italy and Spain contributed samples from acute and convalescent COVID-19.

This clone was observed once. The germline V and J ends were trimmed by 1 base and 4 bases, with 13 bases remaining between them. CDR1 MNHEY and CDR2 SMNVEV come from the germline V gene (reference sequence). The CDR3 is 15 amino acids. One Seattle source followed patients from active infection through their disease course. TCRdb keeps only in-frame clones here, not all; method: immunoSEQ multiplex PCR. In the table there are around 180,000 clones, about 85% of which are singletons. The specimen was peripheral blood. This receptor was identified in a man older than 75 with COVID-19, enrolled during active disease. V usage is TRBV27 and J usage is TRBJ1-2; D is unresolved. CDR3 sequence: CASSLYSLEGYGYTF. CDR3 nucleotide sequence: TGTGCCAGCAGTTTATATAGCTTAGAAGGCTATGGCTACACCTTC.